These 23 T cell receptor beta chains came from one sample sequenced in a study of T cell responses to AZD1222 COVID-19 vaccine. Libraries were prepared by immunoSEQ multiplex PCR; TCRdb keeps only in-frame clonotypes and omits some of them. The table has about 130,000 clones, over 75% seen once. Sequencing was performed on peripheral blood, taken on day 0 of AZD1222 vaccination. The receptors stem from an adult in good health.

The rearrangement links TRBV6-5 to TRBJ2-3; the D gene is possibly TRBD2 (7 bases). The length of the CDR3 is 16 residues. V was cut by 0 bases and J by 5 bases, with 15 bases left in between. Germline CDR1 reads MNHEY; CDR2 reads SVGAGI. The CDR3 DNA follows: TGTGCCAGCAGTTACTCGTTCGGGGGGCGGGGAGATACGCAGTATTTT. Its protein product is CASSYSFGGRGDTQYF.

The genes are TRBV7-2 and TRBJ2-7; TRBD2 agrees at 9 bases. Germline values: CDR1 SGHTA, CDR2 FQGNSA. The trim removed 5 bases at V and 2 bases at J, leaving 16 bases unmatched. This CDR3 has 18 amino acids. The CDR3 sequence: CASSLWAGGLGPAYEQYF. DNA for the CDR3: TGTGCCAGCAGCCTCTGGGCGGGGGGGCTTGGGCCTGCCTACGAGCAGTACTTC.

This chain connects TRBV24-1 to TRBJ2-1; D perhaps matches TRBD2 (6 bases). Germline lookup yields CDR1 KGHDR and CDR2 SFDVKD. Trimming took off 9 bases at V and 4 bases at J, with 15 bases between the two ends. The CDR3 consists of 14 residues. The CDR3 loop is CATCSGGPYNEQFF. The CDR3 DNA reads TGTGCCACCTGTTCCGGGGGACCTTACAATGAGCAGTTCTTC.

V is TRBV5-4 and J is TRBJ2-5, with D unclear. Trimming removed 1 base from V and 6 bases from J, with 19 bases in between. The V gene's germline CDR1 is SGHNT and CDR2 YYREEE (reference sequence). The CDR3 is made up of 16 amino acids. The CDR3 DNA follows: TGTGCCAGCAGCTTGTACGGTGGGGAAATACATAAGACCCAGTACTTC. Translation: CASSLYGGEIHKTQYF. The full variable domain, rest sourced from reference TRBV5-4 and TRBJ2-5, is ETGVTQSPTHLIKTRGQQVTLRCSSQSGHNTVSWYQQALGQGPQFIFQYYREEENGRGNFPPRFSGLQFPNYSSELNVNALELDDSALYLCASSLYGGEIHKTQYFGPGTRLLVL.

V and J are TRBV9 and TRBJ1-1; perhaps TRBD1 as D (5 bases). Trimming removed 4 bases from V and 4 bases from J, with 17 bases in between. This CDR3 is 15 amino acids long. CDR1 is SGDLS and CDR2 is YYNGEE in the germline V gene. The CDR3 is CASSFTGTAGTEAFF. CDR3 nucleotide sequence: TGTGCCAGCAGCTTCACCGGGACCGCGGGCACTGAAGCTTTCTTT.

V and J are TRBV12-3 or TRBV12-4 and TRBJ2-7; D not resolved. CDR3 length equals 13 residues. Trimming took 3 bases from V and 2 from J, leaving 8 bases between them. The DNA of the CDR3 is TGTGCCAGCAGTTTCGGCAGTACCTACGAGCAGTACTTC. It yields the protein CASSFGSTYEQYF.

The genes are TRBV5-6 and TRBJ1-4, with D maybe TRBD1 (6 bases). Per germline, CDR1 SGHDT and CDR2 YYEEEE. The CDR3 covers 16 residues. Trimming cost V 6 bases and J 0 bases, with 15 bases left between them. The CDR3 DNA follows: TGTGCCAGCACCCGAACAGGGCAAGCAACTAATGAAAAACTGTTTTTT. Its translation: CASTRTGQATNEKLFF.

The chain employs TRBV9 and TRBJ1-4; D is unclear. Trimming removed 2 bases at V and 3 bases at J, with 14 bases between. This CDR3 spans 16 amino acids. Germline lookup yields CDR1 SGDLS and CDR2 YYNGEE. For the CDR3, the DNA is TGTGCCAGCAGCGTCGGCTGGGGAGCGTCTAATGAAAAACTGTTTTTT. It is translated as CASSVGWGASNEKLFF.

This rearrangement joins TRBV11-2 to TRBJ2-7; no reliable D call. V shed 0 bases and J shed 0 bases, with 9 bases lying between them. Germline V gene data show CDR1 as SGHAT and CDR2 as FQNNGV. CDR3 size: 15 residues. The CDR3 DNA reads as TGTGCCAGCAGCTTAGATCCAATCCGCTCCTACGAGCAGTACTTC. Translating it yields CASSLDPIRSYEQYF.

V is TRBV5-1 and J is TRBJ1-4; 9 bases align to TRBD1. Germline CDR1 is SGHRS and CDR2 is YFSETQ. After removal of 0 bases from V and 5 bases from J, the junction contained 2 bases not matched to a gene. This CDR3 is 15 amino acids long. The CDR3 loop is CASSLGDRDNEKLFF. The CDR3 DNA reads TGCGCCAGCAGCTTGGGGGACAGGGACAATGAAAAACTGTTTTTT.

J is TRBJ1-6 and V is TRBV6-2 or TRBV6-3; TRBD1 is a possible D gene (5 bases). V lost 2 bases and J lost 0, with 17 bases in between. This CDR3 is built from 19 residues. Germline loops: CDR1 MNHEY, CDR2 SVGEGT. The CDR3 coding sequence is TGTGCCAGCAGTTACAGGGCCCGGGGGTCCGGCTCCTATAATTCACCCCTCCACTTT. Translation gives CASSYRARGSGSYNSPLHF.

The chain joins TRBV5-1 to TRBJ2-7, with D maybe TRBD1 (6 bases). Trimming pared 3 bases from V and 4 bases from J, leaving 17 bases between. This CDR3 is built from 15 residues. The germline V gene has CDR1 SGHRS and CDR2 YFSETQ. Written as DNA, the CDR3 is TGCGCCAGCAGCTGGACGAACAGGGCGGAATACGAGCAGTACTTC. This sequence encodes CASSWTNRAEYEQYF.

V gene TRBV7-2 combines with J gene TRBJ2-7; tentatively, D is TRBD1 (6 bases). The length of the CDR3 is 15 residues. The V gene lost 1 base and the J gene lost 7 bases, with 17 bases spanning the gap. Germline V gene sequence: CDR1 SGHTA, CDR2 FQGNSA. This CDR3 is CASSLVKGVKAEQYF. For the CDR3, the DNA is TGTGCCAGCAGCTTAGTGAAGGGGGTAAAGGCGGAGCAGTACTTC.

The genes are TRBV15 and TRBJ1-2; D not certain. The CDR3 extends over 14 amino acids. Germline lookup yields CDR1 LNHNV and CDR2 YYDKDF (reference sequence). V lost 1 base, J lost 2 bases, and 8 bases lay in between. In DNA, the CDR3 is TGTGCCACCAGCAGAGCGGGGATCAACTATGGCTACACCTTC. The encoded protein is CATSRAGINYGYTF.

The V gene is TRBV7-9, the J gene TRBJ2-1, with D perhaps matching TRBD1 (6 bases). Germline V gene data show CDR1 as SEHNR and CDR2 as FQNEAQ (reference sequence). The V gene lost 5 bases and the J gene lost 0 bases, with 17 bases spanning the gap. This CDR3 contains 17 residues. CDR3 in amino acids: CASSPRQDPSSYNEQFF. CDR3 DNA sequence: TGTGCCAGCAGCCCCCGACAGGACCCTAGCTCCTACAATGAGCAGTTCTTC.

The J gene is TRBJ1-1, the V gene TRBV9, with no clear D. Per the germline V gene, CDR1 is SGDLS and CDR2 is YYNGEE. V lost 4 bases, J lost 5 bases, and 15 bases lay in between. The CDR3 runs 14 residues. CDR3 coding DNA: TGTGCCAGCAGCCCCGGAGAGGGAAGGACTGAAGCTTTCTTT. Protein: CASSPGEGRTEAFF.

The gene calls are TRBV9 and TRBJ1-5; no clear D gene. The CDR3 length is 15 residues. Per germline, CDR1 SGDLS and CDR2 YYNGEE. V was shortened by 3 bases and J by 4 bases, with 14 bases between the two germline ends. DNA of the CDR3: TGTGCCAGCAGCGAGAGTGGGCGGATTAATCAGCCCCAGCATTTT. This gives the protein CASSESGRINQPQHF.

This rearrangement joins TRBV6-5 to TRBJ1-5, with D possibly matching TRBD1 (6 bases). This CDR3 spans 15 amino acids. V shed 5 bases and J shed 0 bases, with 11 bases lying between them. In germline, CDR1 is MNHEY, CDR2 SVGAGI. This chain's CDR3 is CASSRTDNSNQPQHF. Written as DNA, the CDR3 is TGTGCCAGCAGTAGGACAGACAATAGCAATCAGCCCCAGCATTTT.

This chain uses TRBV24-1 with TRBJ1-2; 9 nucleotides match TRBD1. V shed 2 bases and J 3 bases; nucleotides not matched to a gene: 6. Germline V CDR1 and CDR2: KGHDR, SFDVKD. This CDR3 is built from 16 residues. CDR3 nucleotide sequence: TGTGCCACCAGTGATTGGGGACAGGGAGAAGACTATGGCTACACCTTC. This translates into CATSDWGQGEDYGYTF.

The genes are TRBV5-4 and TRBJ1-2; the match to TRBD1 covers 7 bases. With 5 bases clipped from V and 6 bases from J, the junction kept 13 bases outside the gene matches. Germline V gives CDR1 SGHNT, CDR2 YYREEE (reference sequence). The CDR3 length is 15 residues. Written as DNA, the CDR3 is TGTGCCAGCAGTCCAAGGCCCCAGGGGGACCATGGCTACACCTTC. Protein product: CASSPRPQGDHGYTF.

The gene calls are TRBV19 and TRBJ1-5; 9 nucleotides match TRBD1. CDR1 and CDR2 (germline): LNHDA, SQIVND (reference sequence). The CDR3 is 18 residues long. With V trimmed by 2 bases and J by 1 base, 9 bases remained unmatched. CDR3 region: CASSIYGQGLVSNQPQHF. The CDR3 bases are TGTGCCAGTAGTATATACGGACAGGGGCTAGTGAGCAATCAGCCCCAGCATTTT.

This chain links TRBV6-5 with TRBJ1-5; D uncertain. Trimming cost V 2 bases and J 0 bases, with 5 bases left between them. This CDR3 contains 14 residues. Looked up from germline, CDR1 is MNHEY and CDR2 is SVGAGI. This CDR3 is CASSYQYSNQPQHF. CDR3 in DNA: TGTGCCAGCAGTTACCAGTATAGCAATCAGCCCCAGCATTTT.

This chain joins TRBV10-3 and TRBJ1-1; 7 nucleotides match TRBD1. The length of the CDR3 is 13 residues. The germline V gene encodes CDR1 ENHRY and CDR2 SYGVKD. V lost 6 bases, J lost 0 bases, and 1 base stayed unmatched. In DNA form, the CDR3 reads TGTGCCATCAGGACAGGGATGAACACTGAAGCTTTCTTT. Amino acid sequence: CAIRTGMNTEAFF.